The 28 T cell receptor beta chains given below trace back to one sample, sequenced in a study of Graves' ophthalmopathy and Graves' hyperthyroidism. Amplification targeted the TCR beta CDR3 regions, with RNA transcripts as the source material. Investigators did first-round RT-PCR with HTBI primers, then second-round multiplex PCR. Via MiXCR, TCRdb re-called the multiplex PCR reads, giving one row per CDR3 protein. The profile shows around 520,000 distinct CDR3 sequences, about 40% of them singletons. Material: peripheral blood or thyroid tissue (not recorded which). Receptors originate from an adult man with Graves' hyperthyroidism.

This chain joins TRBV24-1 and TRBJ2-1, with D maybe TRBD2 (5 bases). Germline V gene lookup returns CDR1 KGHDR and CDR2 SFDVKD. The V gene lost 2 bases and the J gene lost 9 bases, with 19 bases spanning the gap. This CDR3 region has 16 residues. CDR3 bases: TGTGCCACCAGTGATTCGGACTTTTTCAAAGTTCCTGAGCAGTTCTTC. Encoded protein: CATSDSDFFKVPEQFF.

There are many counts of this clonotype. The rearrangement joins TRBV6-1 to TRBJ2-7, with no clear D. CDR3 size: 12 residues. The V gene lost 4 bases and the J gene lost 6 bases, with 10 bases spanning the gap. Germline V gene sequence: CDR1 MNHNS, CDR2 SASEGT. DNA for the CDR3: TGTGCCAGCAGTGGAGCTCGGCTCGAGCAGTACTTC. The encoded protein is CASSGARLEQYF.

The CDR3 loop reads CSARDPVSRFF. The CDR3 nucleotides read TGCAGTGCTAGGGACCCCGTTTCCCGGTTCTTC. The chain recombines TRBV20-1 with TRBJ2-1; D is unclear. There are 11 residues in the CDR3. Trimming removed 3 bases from V and 15 bases from J, with 15 bases in between. Germline CDR1 DFQATT, CDR2 SNEGSKA (reference sequence).

The genes are TRBV6-1 and TRBJ1-2; no clear D gene. Germline CDR1 reads MNHNS; CDR2 reads SASEGT. The CDR3 runs to 15 residues. Deletions cut 4 bases from V and 0 bases from J, with 12 bases between. The CDR3 DNA follows: TGTGCCAGCAGTGTGGACCGGGCTCCTAACTATGGCTACACCTTC. It encodes CASSVDRAPNYGYTF.

This clonotype showed up many times. The J gene is TRBJ2-5, the V gene TRBV4-1, with D uncertain. Germline assignment: CDR1 MGHRA and CDR2 YSYEKL. V dropped 1 base and J dropped 7 bases, with 16 bases sitting between them. The CDR3 sequence is 15 residues long. The CDR3 here is CASSQVLSSLGTQYF. CDR3 nucleotide sequence: TGCGCCAGCAGCCAAGTGTTGTCCTCCCTGGGGACCCAGTACTTC.

This clonotype appeared a few times. The genes are TRBV6-1 and TRBJ2-7; 10 bases fit TRBD2. V gave up 7 bases and J gave up 0 bases; unmatched junction bases: 9. This CDR3 has 16 residues. Per germline, CDR1 MNHNS and CDR2 SASEGT. The CDR3 DNA reads TGTGCCAGCACCTTTGAGCGGGGGGGCGGCTCCTACGAGCAGTACTTC. This codes for CASTFERGGGSYEQYF.

This clonotype was detected many times. The CDR3 nucleotides are TGCGCCATCAAACCTCATAGCGGGTCGTCCTACGAGCAGTACTTC. Its protein product is CAIKPHSGSSYEQYF. The chain combines TRBV5-1 with TRBJ2-7, with 7 bases identical to TRBD2. The CDR3 spans 15 residues. Germline V lookup: CDR1 SGHRS, CDR2 YFSETQ. V was clipped by 9 bases and J by 1 base; unmatched bases: 13.

This chain connects TRBV9 to TRBJ1-5; D unresolved. Germline-derived CDR1 and CDR2 are SGDLS and YYNGEE. The V gene lost 4 bases and the J gene lost 2 bases, with 10 bases spanning the gap. The CDR3 has 14 amino acids. CDR3 nucleotide sequence: TGTGCCAGCAGCCCATCTTTAGGCAATCAGCCCCAGCATTTT. As protein: CASSPSLGNQPQHF.

This chain links TRBV7-9 with TRBJ2-7, with no clear D. The V and J ends lost 5 bases and 5 bases respectively, with 7 bases between them. The CDR3 loop spans 11 amino acids. The V gene's germline CDR1 is SEHNR and CDR2 FQNEAQ (reference sequence). The CDR3 DNA follows: TGTGCCAGCAGCATGTCCAACGAGCAGTACTTC. It is translated as CASSMSNEQYF.

This clonotype was seen ten or more times. The chain joins TRBV29-1 to TRBJ1-1; no clear D gene. CDR1 SQVTM and CDR2 ANQGSEA come from the germline V gene. Trimming shortened V by 0 bases and J by 4 bases, and 12 bases separated the two germline ends. The CDR3 runs 14 residues. The CDR3 here is CSVEDLEATTEAFF. The CDR3 bases are TGCAGCGTTGAAGATCTTGAGGCTACCACTGAAGCTTTCTTT.

The gene calls are TRBV6-5 and TRBJ2-6; 9 nucleotides align to TRBD1. This CDR3 contains 18 residues. From germline, CDR1 is MNHEY and CDR2 SVGAGI. With V trimmed by 2 bases and J by 8 bases, 13 bases remained unmatched. The CDR3 DNA sequence: TGTGCCAGCAGTTACCCAGGATACTGGGACAGGGAGTCCAACGTCCTGACTTTC. The encoded protein is CASSYPGYWDRESNVLTF.

This clonotype came up many times. CDR3 nucleotides: TGTGCCAGCAGCAACCCAGGGAAGACCCAGTACTTC. Translated: CASSNPGKTQYF. The rearrangement joins TRBV14 to TRBJ2-5; weak D call: TRBD1 (5 bases). The CDR3 is 12 amino acids. Trimming cost V 5 bases and J 6 bases, with 10 bases left between them. Germline-derived CDR1 and CDR2 are SGHDN and FVKESK.

This chain joins TRBV18 and TRBJ1-1; D not resolved. Trimming pared 6 bases from V and 0 bases from J, leaving 11 bases between. The length of the CDR3 is 14 residues. CDR1 is KGHSH, CDR2 LQKENI, per germline. CDR3 amino acids: CASSQVSMNTEAFF. In DNA form, the CDR3 reads TGTGCCAGCTCGCAGGTCAGCATGAACACTGAAGCTTTCTTT.

This clonotype occurred a few times. The chain employs TRBV12-3 or TRBV12-4 and TRBJ1-4; weak D call: TRBD1 (6 bases). CDR3 length equals 13 residues. Trimming took 7 bases from V and 7 from J, leaving 13 bases between them. The CDR3, as DNA: TGTGCCAGCACCCCGGAGGGGGGTGAAAAACTGTTTTTT. This gives the protein CASTPEGGEKLFF.

About this clonotype: A junction boundary mismatches the germline segment, possibly from a read error. The chain links TRBV7-9 to TRBJ1-6, with TRBD1 as a possible D gene (5 bases). The CDR3 covers 14 residues. CDR1 and CDR2 from the germline V gene are SEHNR and FQNEAQ (reference sequence). The CDR3 here is CASSVAGTGSPLHF. DNA for the CDR3: TGTGCCAGCAGCGTAGCAGGGACGGGTTCACCCCTCCACTTT.

This clonotype was picked up a small number of times. This chain links TRBV10-3 with TRBJ2-7; tentative D call: TRBD2 (5 bases). The end of the DNA is better explained by TRBJ2-1, so the J call may be wrong. CDR3 length: 11 residues. In germline, CDR1 is ENHRY, CDR2 SYGVKD. The CDR3 DNA is TGTGCCATCAGTGATATAGCGGAGCAGTTCTTC. Its protein is CAISDIAEQFF.

With regard to this clonotype: A much bigger clone sits one base away, suggesting this may be a read error. The chain links TRBV7-9 to TRBJ2-2; either TRBD1 or TRBD2 may fit D (5 bases each). The V end lost 5 bases, the J end lost 6 bases, and 10 bases lay between the germline ends. Germline loops: CDR1 SEHNR, CDR2 FQNEAQ (reference sequence). This CDR3 is built from 13 residues. This CDR3 reads CASSLGVAGELFF. The CDR3 DNA follows: TGTGCCAGCAGCCTGGGGGTAGCCGGGGAGCTGTTTTTT. The complete variable domain, with remaining parts taken from reference TRBV7-9 and TRBJ2-2, reads DTGVSQNPRHKITKRGQNVTFRCDPISEHNRLYWYRQTLGQGPEFLTYFQNEAQLEKSRLLSDRFSAERPKGSFSTLEIQRTEQGDSAMYLCASSLGVAGELFFGEGSRLTVL.

A remark on this clonotype: A much larger clone differs from this one at a single base, so this may be a read error. The V and J genes are TRBV19 and TRBJ2-2; a weak D match, TRBD2 (5 bases). Germline V lookup: CDR1 LNHDA, CDR2 SQIVND (reference sequence). CDR3 size: 14 residues. The CDR3: CASSIVGNTGELLF. DNA of the CDR3: TGTGCCAGTAGTATCGTCGGGAACACCGGGGAGCTGCTTTTT.

The chain has TRBV9 and TRBJ1-2, with 9 bases matching TRBD1. From germline, CDR1 is SGDLS and CDR2 YYNGEE. The V segment lost 5 bases and the J segment 13 bases; nucleotides outside the gene matches: 9. This CDR3 is 12 amino acids long. CDR3 amino acids: CASSDRDRASTF. DNA of the CDR3: TGTGCCAGCAGTGACCGGGACAGGGCTAGCACCTTC.

At least ten counts were recorded for this clonotype. The chain joins TRBV6-1 to TRBJ1-5; no clear D. This CDR3 spans 14 amino acids. CDR1 and CDR2 (germline): MNHNS, SASEGT. V was clipped by 1 base and J by 3 bases, with 7 bases between them. The CDR3 nucleotides read TGTGCCAGCAGTGAAGGCTGGGACAATCAGCCCCAGCATTTT. Protein: CASSEGWDNQPQHF.

This clonotype was seen a few times. The rearrangement links TRBV5-8 to TRBJ2-7, with TRBD1 matching over 9 bases. With 3 bases clipped from V and 2 bases from J, the junction kept 6 bases outside the gene matches. In germline, CDR1 is SGHTS, CDR2 YDEGEE. The CDR3 covers 15 residues. CDR3 nucleotides: TGTGCCAGCAGCTCGGGACAGGGAATACCCTACGAGCAGTACTTC. It translates to CASSSGQGIPYEQYF.

This clonotype has a handful of counts. The genes are TRBV19 and TRBJ1-5; D is possibly TRBD1 (6 bases). Germline assignment: CDR1 LNHDA and CDR2 SQIVND (reference sequence). V lost 1 base and J 5 bases, leaving 15 bases between the germline ends. The CDR3 sequence is 16 residues long. CDR3 residues: CASSIVPIGGHQPQHF. CDR3 DNA: TGTGCCAGTAGTATAGTCCCTATAGGGGGTCATCAGCCCCAGCATTTT.

As concerns this clonotype: One junction end does not reproduce the germline sequence, and a read error may be involved. The chain is built from TRBV2 and TRBJ2-6; the D gene is possibly TRBD2 (7 bases). The length of the CDR3 is 15 residues. Germline V gives CDR1 SNHLY, CDR2 FYNNEI. Here the CDR3 DNA reads TGTGCCAGCACCCCGGGGGGCTCTGGGGCCAACGCCCTGACTTTC. Its protein is CASTPGGSGANALTF. Complete variable domain (other parts from reference TRBV2 and TRBJ2-6): EPEVTQTPSHQVTQMGQEVILRCVPISNHLYFYWYRQILGQKVEFLVSFYNNEISEKSEIFDDQFSVERPDGSNFTLKIRSTKLEDSAMYFCASTPGGSGANALTFGAGSRLTVL.

This clonotype appeared many times. The genes are TRBV20-1 and TRBJ1-5; D might be TRBD1 (5 bases). V lost 3 bases, J lost 0 bases, and 9 bases lay in between. The germline gives CDR1 DFQATT, CDR2 SNEGSKA (reference sequence). The CDR3 consists of 14 residues. DNA of the CDR3: TGCAGTGCTAGTTCAGGGTATAGCAATCAGCCCCAGCATTTT. Its translation is CSASSGYSNQPQHF.

The V call is TRBV20-1, the J call TRBJ1-5, with D uncertain. Per the germline V gene, CDR1 is DFQATT and CDR2 is SNEGSKA (reference sequence). Between the trimmed V and J ends, which lost 6 bases and 3 bases, there was a span of 12 bases. This CDR3 comprises 13 residues. CDR3 amino acids: CSASNDYNQPQHF. CDR3 sequence (DNA): TGCAGTGCCAGCAACGACTACAATCAGCCCCAGCATTTT.

The V and J genes are TRBV28 and TRBJ2-7, with D unresolved. In germline, CDR1 is MDHEN, CDR2 SYDVKM. V shed 1 base and J shed 5 bases, with 15 bases lying between them. The CDR3 is 15 residues long. The CDR3 protein is CASSLSGRRRDEQYF. The DNA for the CDR3 is TGTGCCAGCAGTTTATCTGGGCGGAGAAGGGACGAGCAGTACTTC.

This clonotype was seen at least ten times. This chain links TRBV2 with TRBJ2-2; no definite D call. V was pared by 5 bases and J by 5 bases, with 15 bases between. Germline-derived CDR1 and CDR2 are SNHLY and FYNNEI. This CDR3 has 15 residues. The CDR3 DNA reads TGTGCCAGCAGTCCCTACCGGACGGAGACCGGGGAGCTGTTTTTT. Protein sequence: CASSPYRTETGELFF.

This chain uses TRBV19 with TRBJ2-6; D is ambiguous. The V and J ends lost 8 bases and 1 base respectively, with 6 bases between them. The CDR3 spans 13 residues. CDR1 and CDR2 (germline): LNHDA, SQIVND (reference sequence). In nucleotides, the CDR3 is TGTGCCAGTTACAAATCTGGGGCCAACGTCCTGACTTTC. Its protein product is CASYKSGANVLTF. The complete variable domain, with remaining parts taken from reference TRBV19 and TRBJ2-6, reads DGGITQSPKYLFRKEGQNVTLSCEQNLNHDAMYWYRQDPGQGLRLIYYSQIVNDFQKGDIAEGYSVSREKKESFPLTVTSAQKNPTAFYLCASYKSGANVLTFGAGSRLTVL.